This TCR beta chain was found in a study of cytomegalovirus exposure and HLA in healthy donors. Looked up from germline, CDR1 is SGHDT and CDR2 is YYEEEE. Trimming took off 0 bases at V and 3 bases at J, with 12 bases between the two ends. The CDR3 runs 15 residues. This table comes from immunoSEQ multiplex PCR, and its TCRdb copy is limited to in-frame clones, with some not included. The table has 130,000 to 150,000 clones, roughly nine tenths seen once. The clonotype comes from a woman in her late teens or twenties in good health and CMV-seropositive. The sample taken for sequencing was PBMCs. The chain recombines TRBV5-6 with TRBJ2-5, with D perhaps matching TRBD2 (5 bases). Here the CDR3 DNA reads TGTGCCAGCAGCTTGGAATCGGAGAGGGAAGAGACCCAGTACTTC. It is translated as CASSLESEREETQYF.